Listed below are T cell receptor beta chains from one sample, sequenced in a study of blood T cell repertoires in COVID-19. The table came from immunoSEQ multiplex PCR; TCRdb's copy has only in-frame clones and leaves some out. The data hold about 210,000 clones, with 80% to 90% observed a single time. The sequencing sample was made of peripheral blood. These receptors came from a man between 18 and 35 years old with active or convalescent COVID-19. Each CDR3 is given with its conserved first and last residue. The order of the fields is J gene, D gene, clone size, V gene, CDR3 protein, CDR3 DNA. A D gene is named only where the DNA matches it firmly. Where a row states a size, it is once, few, many or the class of an expanded clone; other rows omit it.

j_call: TRBJ2-1; d_call: TRBD2; clone_size: -; v_call: TRBV10-3; cdr3_aa: CAISESSGRALNEQFF; cdr3_nt: TGTGCCATCAGTGAGTCTAGCGGGAGGGCCCTGAATGAGCAGTTCTTC
j_call: TRBJ1-6; d_call: TRBD1; clone_size: -; v_call: TRBV10-3; cdr3_aa: CAIGPGQGTHSPLHF; cdr3_nt: TGTGCCATCGGCCCGGGACAGGGTACTCATTCACCCCTCCACTTT
j_call: TRBJ2-1; d_call: TRBD2; clone_size: -; v_call: TRBV30; cdr3_aa: CAWSVLRTSGSVGQFF; cdr3_nt: TGTGCCTGGAGTGTACTTCGGACTAGCGGGAGCGTTGGGCAGTTCTTC
j_call: TRBJ1-5; d_call: TRBD1; clone_size: -; v_call: TRBV19; cdr3_aa: CASSIWGRDRDGNQPQHF; cdr3_nt: TGTGCCAGTAGTATCTGGGGGAGGGACAGGGATGGCAATCAGCCCCAGCATTTT
j_call: TRBJ2-2; d_call: -; clone_size: -; v_call: TRBV7-6; cdr3_aa: CASSLSGNTGELFF; cdr3_nt: TGTGCCAGCAGCTTATCAGGGAACACCGGGGAGCTGTTTTTT
j_call: TRBJ2-3; d_call: TRBD2; clone_size: -; v_call: TRBV4-3; cdr3_aa: CASSFGLAGLTDTQYF; cdr3_nt: TGCGCCAGCAGCTTCGGACTAGCGGGGCTCACAGATACGCAGTATTTT
j_call: TRBJ2-1; d_call: -; clone_size: -; v_call: TRBV5-1; cdr3_aa: CASSFPLAGSDNEQFF; cdr3_nt: TGCGCCAGCAGCTTTCCCCTAGCCGGGTCCGACAATGAGCAGTTCTTC
j_call: TRBJ2-7; d_call: TRBD1; clone_size: once; v_call: TRBV12-3/TRBV12-4; cdr3_aa: CASGQGAYEQYF; cdr3_nt: TGTGCCAGCGGACAGGGGGCCTACGAGCAGTACTTC
j_call: TRBJ1-5; d_call: TRBD1; clone_size: -; v_call: TRBV7-8; cdr3_aa: CASSRTDRGGGWSNQPQHF; cdr3_nt: TGTGCCAGCAGCCGCACAGACAGGGGTGGGGGATGGAGCAATCAGCCCCAGCATTTT
j_call: TRBJ2-3; d_call: TRBD1; clone_size: -; v_call: TRBV4-1; cdr3_aa: CASSQDKSGQGGSPDTQYF; cdr3_nt: TGCGCCAGCAGCCAAGATAAGTCGGGACAGGGAGGTTCCCCAGATACGCAGTATTTT
j_call: TRBJ2-3; d_call: TRBD2; clone_size: -; v_call: TRBV19; cdr3_aa: CASSMAAGGSSDTQYF; cdr3_nt: TGTGCCAGTAGTATGGCAGCGGGGGGTAGTTCAGATACGCAGTATTTT
j_call: TRBJ2-7; d_call: TRBD1; clone_size: -; v_call: TRBV28; cdr3_aa: CATFPAGTGPYEQYF; cdr3_nt: TGTGCCACCTTTCCCGCCGGGACAGGGCCCTACGAGCAGTACTTC
j_call: TRBJ1-2; d_call: -; clone_size: -; v_call: TRBV30; cdr3_aa: CAWRSQGLNGYTF; cdr3_nt: TGTGCCTGGAGGAGTCAGGGGTTAAATGGCTACACCTTC
j_call: TRBJ1-4; d_call: TRBD1; clone_size: -; v_call: TRBV9; cdr3_aa: CASGTGTDIGPANEKLFF; cdr3_nt: TGTGCCAGCGGAACCGGGACAGATATAGGTCCAGCTAATGAAAAACTGTTTTTT